A selection of T cell receptor beta chains follows, all from one sample in a study of shared clonotypes between healthy human individuals. Data came from immunoSEQ multiplex PCR; TCRdb stores just in-frame clones and leaves some out. This repertoire shows over 750,000 clones, approximately 96% found once; its top ten account for less than 0.25%. The material sequenced was naive CD8+ T cells sorted from blood. The receptors were sampled from a man in his thirties or forties in good health. Both conserved end residues are part of each CDR3. The D gene is left open where the match is weak. Size values are once, few and many counts, or a class for expanded clones, and some rows have none.

V	D	J	size	DNA	CDR3
TRBV30	NA	TRBJ1-2	NA	TGTGCCTGGACCAGCGGGATATTCGATGGCTACACCTTC	CAWTSGIFDGYTF
TRBV6-4	TRBD1	TRBJ1-2	NA	TGTGCCAGCAGCCCCGGGACAGGGTATGATGGCTACACCTTC	CASSPGTGYDGYTF
TRBV9	NA	TRBJ2-3	few	TGTGCCAGCAGCGCTTGGGACTCCACAGATACGCAGTATTTT	CASSAWDSTDTQYF
TRBV27	NA	TRBJ1-5	NA	TGTGCCAGCAGTTTATCAGGGGTGGGTCAGCCCCAGCATTTT	CASSLSGVGQPQHF
TRBV5-1	NA	TRBJ2-2	NA	TGCGCCAGCAGCTTCTACGTCGATCGGGAGCTGTTTTTT	CASSFYVDRELFF
TRBV10-3	TRBD1	TRBJ2-7	once	TGTGCCTCCGAGGCTACCGGGACAGTGAACGAGCAGTACTTC	CASEATGTVNEQYF
TRBV4-1	TRBD2	TRBJ2-1	NA	TGCGCCAGCAGCCACCTACTAGCGGGAGGGCCGGATGAGCAGTTCTTC	CASSHLLAGGPDEQFF
TRBV27	TRBD2	TRBJ2-1	NA	TGTGCCAGCAGTTTATCTAGCGGGAGTCTCTACAATGAGCAGTTCTTC	CASSLSSGSLYNEQFF
TRBV12-5	NA	TRBJ2-7	NA	TGTGCTAGTGGTTTGGTACCCCCCTTCGGGAGCCCGTACTACGAGCAGTACTTC	CASGLVPPFGSPYYEQYF
TRBV15	NA	TRBJ1-5	NA	TGTGCCACCAGCAGAGAATGGGGCAATCAGCCCCAGCATTTT	CATSREWGNQPQHF
TRBV11-2	TRBD2	TRBJ2-2	NA	TGTGCCAGCAGCCCTCCGGGCGGGGGAGACACCGGGGAGCTGTTTTTT	CASSPPGGGDTGELFF
TRBV7-2	NA	TRBJ2-7	NA	TGTGCCAGCAGCCAGACAGCCCTCTACGAGCAGTACTTC	CASSQTALYEQYF
TRBV6-5	NA	TRBJ2-5	NA	TGTGCCAGCAGTACCCTACTAGAAGAGACCCAGTACTTC	CASSTLLEETQYF
TRBV7-9	NA	TRBJ2-1	NA	TGTGCCAGCAGCCCAATCTCCCGAAATGAGCAGTTCTTC	CASSPISRNEQFF
TRBV27	TRBD2	TRBJ2-5	NA	TGTGCCAGCAGTTTACTTTTAGCGGGAGGGCCGGCTGAGACCCAGTACTTC	CASSLLLAGGPAETQYF
TRBV5-6	NA	TRBJ2-7	NA	TGTGCCAGCAGCCCCGTACAGGTTATAGGCTACGAGCAGTACTTC	CASSPVQVIGYEQYF
TRBV6-5	TRBD1	TRBJ2-7	NA	TGTGCCAGCACCAGGGGGCTAGCTCCCCACGAGCAGTACTTC	CASTRGLAPHEQYF
TRBV2	NA	TRBJ2-5	NA	TGTGCCAGCACCCCCGCGTACTTACAAGAGACCCAGTACTTC	CASTPAYLQETQYF
TRBV7-2	TRBD2	TRBJ2-3	NA	TGTGCCAGCAGCTACGGACTAGCGGGAGAAGGAGATACGCAGTATTTT	CASSYGLAGEGDTQYF
TRBV4-3	TRBD1	TRBJ2-7	NA	TGCGCCAGCAGCCTGGACCCCGGGACAGGGGTATACGAGCAGTACTTC	CASSLDPGTGVYEQYF
TRBV28	TRBD2	TRBJ2-1	once	TGTGCCAGCCGGACTAGCGGGAGTTCCTACAATGAGCAGTTCTTC	CASRTSGSSYNEQFF
TRBV9	NA	TRBJ2-1	NA	TGTGCCAGCAGCGTAGATGGTCTAGATGATGAGCAGTTCTTC	CASSVDGLDDEQFF
TRBV27	NA	TRBJ2-5	once	TGTGCCAGCAGTAACCGACAGACAGGTCGGCTAAAGACCCAGTACTTC	CASSNRQTGRLKTQYF
TRBV5-4	TRBD2	TRBJ2-1	NA	TGTGCCAGCAGCTTGGCCGGAATAGCGGGAGTGTCTGAGCAGTTCTTC	CASSLAGIAGVSEQFF
TRBV6-1	NA	TRBJ2-1	NA	TGTGCCAGCCAGGGATGGAGCTCCTACAATGAGCAGTTCTTC	CASQGWSSYNEQFF
TRBV14	NA	TRBJ2-1	NA	TGTGCCAGCAGCCAAGATCCACTGGGCAATGAGCAGTTCTTC	CASSQDPLGNEQFF
TRBV27	TRBD1	TRBJ2-1	NA	TGTGCCAGCAGCCGGGACAGTTCTATTGATGAGCAGTTCTTC	CASSRDSSIDEQFF
TRBV6-5	NA	TRBJ2-1	NA	TGTGCCAGCAGTTACCATCCTTACAATGAGCAGTTCTTC	CASSYHPYNEQFF
TRBV11-2	TRBD2	TRBJ2-1	NA	TGTGCCAGCAGAATGGGGCGGACTAGCGGGAGTGGCAATGAGCAGTTCTTC	CASRMGRTSGSGNEQFF
TRBV18	NA	TRBJ1-1	NA	TGTGCCAGCTCACCACTCCTGGGTTTCGAGAACACTGAAGCTTTCTTT	CASSPLLGFENTEAFF
TRBV10-2	NA	TRBJ2-5	NA	TGCGCCAGCAGTGAGTCGGCTAGCGAGTTACAAGAGACCCAGTACTTC	CASSESASELQETQYF
TRBV6-6	NA	TRBJ1-1	NA	TGTGCCAGCAGTTACTCTGAGGGGCTGAACACTGAAGCTTTCTTT	CASSYSEGLNTEAFF
TRBV6-1	NA	TRBJ2-1	NA	TGTGCCAGTAAGTTATTAGGGGGAAGAAATGAGCAGTTCTTC	CASKLLGGRNEQFF
TRBV20-1	TRBD2	TRBJ2-7	NA	TGCAGTGCTGCTAGCGGGGGAGTTTTGTACTTC	CSAASGGVLYF
TRBV9	TRBD1	TRBJ1-1	NA	TGTGCCAGCAGCGATGGGACAGTGAGACCCGGTGAAGCTTTCTTT	CASSDGTVRPGEAFF
TRBV27	TRBD1	TRBJ2-7	NA	TGTGCCAGCAGCCGCAGGGGGCTAATCTACGAGCAGTACTTC	CASSRRGLIYEQYF
TRBV9	TRBD1	TRBJ2-7	NA	TGTGCCAGCAGCGCGGGACAGGTTTTTTCCTACGAGCAGTACTTC	CASSAGQVFSYEQYF
TRBV2	NA	TRBJ2-5	NA	TGTGCCAGCAGGCCGAGAGGGGAGACCCAGTACTTC	CASRPRGETQYF
TRBV14	TRBD2	TRBJ2-3	NA	TGTGCCAGCAAGGCGGGAGTATCAGATACGCAGTATTTT	CASKAGVSDTQYF
TRBV19	TRBD2	TRBJ2-1	NA	TGTGCCAGTAGTATAGGCCTAGCGGGACACAATGAGCAGTTCTTC	CASSIGLAGHNEQFF
TRBV5-4	TRBD1	TRBJ2-7	NA	TGTGCCAGCAGCTCCCCCGGGACAGCTTGGTACGAGCAGTACTTC	CASSSPGTAWYEQYF
TRBV14	TRBD2	TRBJ2-3	NA	TGTGCCAGCAGCCCATCTCTAGCGGGACATAGCACAGATACGCAGTATTTT	CASSPSLAGHSTDTQYF
TRBV6-5	NA	TRBJ1-2	NA	TGTGCCAGCAGTTATGGGCTGAGTAACTATGGCTACACCTTC	CASSYGLSNYGYTF
TRBV2	TRBD2	TRBJ2-3	once	TGTGCCAGCAGCCTGCTAGCGGGAGGATCAACAGATACGCAGTATTTT	CASSLLAGGSTDTQYF
TRBV7-9	NA	TRBJ1-1	NA	TGTGCCAGCAGCTTCGGCGACGGCACTGAAGCTTTCTTT	CASSFGDGTEAFF
TRBV7-9	NA	TRBJ2-3	NA	TGTGCCAGCAGCCCATTCGCGACGGGACTTACGCAGTATTTT	CASSPFATGLTQYF
TRBV18	NA	TRBJ2-3	NA	TGTGCCAGCTCACCATCGGGGGCTGCAGATACGCAGTATTTT	CASSPSGAADTQYF
TRBV5-4	NA	TRBJ1-1	NA	TGTGCCAGCAGTACCGGGGGGAACACTGAAGCTTTCTTT	CASSTGGNTEAFF
TRBV10-3	NA	TRBJ2-3	NA	TGTGCCATCAGTGACAATCCGTTCCGGGACAACACAGATACGCAGTATTTT	CAISDNPFRDNTDTQYF
TRBV11-2	NA	TRBJ2-7	NA	TGTGCCAGCAGCGGCTTTCCATACGAGCAGTACTTC	CASSGFPYEQYF
TRBV7-9	NA	TRBJ1-1	NA	TGTGCCAGCAGCCCTGGGGGTTACACTGAAGCTTTCTTT	CASSPGGYTEAFF
TRBV2	TRBD1	TRBJ1-2	NA	TGTGCCAGAGGTTCTGACAGGGAACGCCTAATCTATGGCTACACCTTC	CARGSDRERLIYGYTF
TRBV7-9	NA	TRBJ2-3	NA	TGTGCCAGCAGCTCCCCAATAGCGTCCAATACGCAGTATTTT	CASSSPIASNTQYF
TRBV27	NA	TRBJ2-4	NA	TGTGCCAGCTCCGGGCTAGCCAAAAACATTCAGTACTTC	CASSGLAKNIQYF
TRBV29-1	NA	TRBJ2-1	NA	TGCAGCGTGGGCCGGGAGTACGGTGAGCAGTTCTTC	CSVGREYGEQFF